The 30 T cell receptor beta chains listed next were all sequenced from one sample in a study of T cells in Graves' hyperthyroidism and ophthalmopathy. TCR beta CDR3 regions were amplified from RNA transcripts. HTBI primers drove first-round RT-PCR of the TCR CDR3. One entry per CDR3 protein, called by TCRdb with MiXCR from the multiplex PCR reads. The table has under 300,000 distinct CDR3 sequences, 12% to 15% seen once. The material sequenced was blood. These receptors came from a woman in her 40s with Graves' hyperthyroidism.

In its sample, this clonotype was seen many times. The chain carries TRBV12-3 or TRBV12-4 and TRBJ1-2; D remains unclear. The CDR3 has 13 residues. Trimming shortened V by 5 bases and J by 4 bases, and 11 bases separated the two germline ends. CDR3 protein: CASSETALYGYTF. The CDR3 nucleotides are TGTGCCAGCAGTGAAACAGCGCTCTATGGCTACACCTTC.

This clonotype has more than one count but fewer than ten. The chain carries TRBV24-1 and TRBJ2-1; 11 bases are shared with TRBD2. The CDR3 is made up of 20 amino acids. V trimming: 5 bases; J trimming: 0 bases; junction bases outside the gene matches: 14. CDR1 is KGHDR, CDR2 SFDVKD, per germline. The CDR3 spells CATSAGGTSGLQHSYNEQFF. The CDR3 bases are TGTGCCACCAGTGCTGGGGGGACTAGCGGTCTCCAACACTCCTACAATGAGCAGTTCTTC.

This clonotype was found many times. Here the CDR3 DNA reads TGTGCCTGGGGACTTTCCTACGAGCAGTACTTC. Amino acid sequence: CAWGLSYEQYF. The rearrangement uses TRBV30 and TRBJ2-7, with TRBD2 as a possible D gene (5 bases). CDR1 GTSNPN and CDR2 SVGIG come from the germline V gene (reference sequence). V was clipped by 5 bases and J by 1 base, with 6 bases between them. The CDR3 runs 11 residues. The whole variable domain, remainder taken from reference TRBV30 and TRBJ2-7, is SQTIHQWPATLVQPVGSPLSLECTVEGTSNPNLYWYRQAAGRGLQLLFYSVGIGQISSEVPQNLSASRPQDRQFILSSKKLLLSDSGFYLCAWGLSYEQYFGPGTRLTVT.

In its sample, this clonotype was seen many times. This chain connects TRBV2 to TRBJ2-4; D perhaps matches TRBD1 (5 bases). The germline V gene encodes CDR1 SNHLY and CDR2 FYNNEI. The CDR3 runs to 13 residues. V lost 6 bases, J lost 8 bases, and 14 bases lay in between. This CDR3 reads CASSARGTDIQYF. The DNA of the CDR3 is TGTGCCAGCAGCGCAAGGGGAACGGACATTCAGTACTTC.

This clonotype was counted many times. The gene calls are TRBV29-1 and TRBJ1-1; D is unresolved. V was clipped by 3 bases and J by 3 bases, with 8 bases between them. CDR3 length equals 12 residues. Germline V gives CDR1 SQVTM, CDR2 ANQGSEA. CDR3 in amino acids: CSVDSADTEAFF. Here the CDR3 DNA reads TGCAGCGTTGACAGTGCGGACACTGAAGCTTTCTTT.

This clonotype came up many times. The chain recombines TRBV7-2 with TRBJ2-5; 8 positions match TRBD2. In germline, CDR1 is SGHTA, CDR2 FQGNSA. The CDR3 runs 13 residues. The V gene end was trimmed by 5 bases and the J gene end by 5 bases; junction bases not matched to a gene: 4. CDR3 nucleotides: TGTGCCAGCAGCATTAGCGGGACCGAGACCCAGTACTTC. Its protein product is CASSISGTETQYF.

The genes are TRBV5-1 and TRBJ1-5; D ambiguous. This CDR3 has 15 amino acids. Between the trimmed V and J ends, which lost 0 bases and 1 base, there was a span of 8 bases. Germline CDR1 is SGHRS and CDR2 is YFSETQ. Here the CDR3 DNA reads TGCGCCAGCAGCTTGGAGTCACCGAGCAATCAGCCCCAGCATTTT. Protein product: CASSLESPSNQPQHF.

This clonotype was seen repeatedly, ten times or more. CDR3 in amino acids: CASSSPGTGSYEQYF. CDR3 in DNA: TGTGCCAGCAGTTCACCCGGGACAGGGAGCTACGAGCAGTACTTC. This rearrangement joins TRBV25-1 to TRBJ2-7; 9 positions agree with TRBD1. CDR1 and CDR2 from the germline V gene are MGHDK and SYGVNS. The V segment lost 5 bases and the J segment 3 bases; nucleotides outside the gene matches: 8. This CDR3 contains 15 residues.

This clonotype was recorded at least ten times. The V and J genes are TRBV6-1 and TRBJ1-5; a possible D gene is TRBD1 (5 bases). Trimming cost V 6 bases and J 5 bases, with 17 bases left between them. The CDR3 loop spans 15 amino acids. In germline, CDR1 is MNHNS, CDR2 SASEGT. CDR3 loop: CASSPGPGAHQPQHF. CDR3 coding DNA: TGTGCCAGCAGCCCCGGCCCCGGGGCCCATCAGCCCCAGCATTTT.

In its sample, this clonotype was seen many times. The chain links TRBV7-9 to TRBJ2-5; D call uncertain. The CDR3 contains 15 residues. The V and J ends lost 1 base and 5 bases respectively, with 14 bases between them. From germline, CDR1 is SEHNR and CDR2 FQNEAQ (reference sequence). As DNA, the CDR3 is TGTGCCAGCAGCTTAGGCTTTAGGGCTCCGGAGACCCAGTACTTC. Its protein product is CASSLGFRAPETQYF.

This clonotype turned up a few times. The chain recombines TRBV7-9 with TRBJ1-2; 7 bases match TRBD1. V was pared by 7 bases and J by 11 bases, with 19 bases of the junction left unmatched. CDR1 SEHNR and CDR2 FQNEAQ come from the germline V gene (reference sequence). The CDR3 contains 15 residues. The CDR3 sequence: CASNPLGDPAGGYTF. CDR3 DNA sequence: TGTGCCAGCAACCCCCTAGGAGACCCGGCAGGGGGTTACACCTTC. The full variable domain, with the rest looked up from reference TRBV7-9 and TRBJ1-2, is DTGVSQNPRHKITKRGQNVTFRCDPISEHNRLYWYRQTLGQGPEFLTYFQNEAQLEKSRLLSDRFSAERPKGSFSTLEIQRTEQGDSAMYLCASNPLGDPAGGYTFGSGTRLTVV.

This clonotype was recorded a few times. The chain employs TRBV25-1 and TRBJ2-3; D not resolved. CDR3 length equals 15 residues. Germline V gene lookup returns CDR1 MGHDK and CDR2 SYGVNS. The V end was cut by 1 base, the J end by 6 bases, with 14 bases between. The CDR3: CASSEWDLAADTQYF. As DNA, the CDR3 is TGTGCCAGCAGTGAATGGGATCTTGCGGCGGATACGCAGTATTTT.

In this sample, this clonotype turned up many times. V and J are TRBV10-3 and TRBJ2-5, with D hard to call. The CDR3 has 15 amino acids. The V end lost 2 bases, the J end lost 1 base, and 11 bases lay between the germline ends. From germline, CDR1 is ENHRY and CDR2 SYGVKD. The CDR3 sequence: CAISETLPFQETQYF. In nucleotides, the CDR3 is TGTGCCATCAGTGAGACCCTACCTTTCCAAGAGACCCAGTACTTC.

This clonotype has only a few counts. The gene calls are TRBV28 and TRBJ1-1; possible D gene TRBD1, 6 bases. The germline CDR1 and CDR2 sequences are MDHEN and SYDVKM. The CDR3 totals 13 residues. The V end lost 6 bases, the J end lost 7 bases, and 15 bases lay between the germline ends. CDR3 in amino acids: CASSRFGGFEAFF. The DNA for the CDR3 is TGTGCCAGCAGCCGATTTGGGGGCTTTGAAGCTTTCTTT.

V is TRBV5-4 and J is TRBJ1-4; 8 bases agree with TRBD1. Trimming took 3 bases from V and 5 from J; bases not matched to a gene: 6. The CDR3 is made up of 15 amino acids. Germline assignment: CDR1 SGHNT and CDR2 YYREEE (reference sequence). The CDR3 bases are TGTGCCAGCAGCTCCCCAGGGGGCGGCAATGAAAAACTGTTTTTT. Its protein is CASSSPGGGNEKLFF.

This clonotype has at least ten counts. V and J are TRBV28 and TRBJ1-5, with a tentative D call TRBD1 (6 bases). The CDR3 is made up of 16 amino acids. Germline V CDR1 and CDR2: MDHEN, SYDVKM. V was cut by 4 bases and J by 7 bases, with 20 bases left in between. DNA for the CDR3: TGTGCCAGCAGTTCAGCACAGGGCTATGGGAGACAGCCCCAGCATTTT. This sequence encodes CASSSAQGYGRQPQHF.

This clonotype was counted at least ten times. V is TRBV6-1 and J is TRBJ2-1; 13 positions agree with TRBD2. The CDR3 consists of 16 residues. The germline CDR1 and CDR2 sequences are MNHNS and SASEGT. J gave up 2 bases and V 6 bases, and 4 bases lay outside the gene matches. The CDR3 DNA is TGTGCCAGCAGATTTGGGACTAGCGGGACCTACAATGAGCAGTTCTTC. Residues: CASRFGTSGTYNEQFF.

The sample holds many counts of this clonotype. The chain combines TRBV27 with TRBJ1-5; D not certain. Germline assignment: CDR1 MNHEY and CDR2 SMNVEV (reference sequence). The germline V and J ends were trimmed by 2 bases and 3 bases, with 5 bases remaining between them. The CDR3 has 13 amino acids. For the CDR3, the DNA is TGTGCCAGCAGTTTAGAGTTCAATCAGCCCCAGCATTTT. Residues: CASSLEFNQPQHF.

This clonotype has a count of ten or more. The J gene is TRBJ1-1, the V gene TRBV12-3 or TRBV12-4, with 7 bases matching TRBD1. CDR3 size: 12 residues. V shed 6 bases and J 10 bases; nucleotides not matched to a gene: 8. CDR3: CASRHTGDRAFF. The CDR3 DNA reads TGTGCCAGCAGGCATACAGGGGATAGAGCTTTCTTT.

The chain combines TRBV19 with TRBJ2-7; D is perhaps TRBD1 (5 bases). The V end lost 4 bases, the J end lost 2 bases, and 12 bases lay between the germline ends. Looked up from germline, CDR1 is LNHDA and CDR2 is SQIVND (reference sequence). The CDR3 sequence is 14 residues long. CDR3 residues: CASSSKLDTYEQYF. The DNA for the CDR3 is TGTGCCAGTAGTAGCAAGCTGGACACCTACGAGCAGTACTTC. The complete variable domain, with remaining parts taken from reference TRBV19 and TRBJ2-7, reads DGGITQSPKYLFRKEGQNVTLSCEQNLNHDAMYWYRQDPGQGLRLIYYSQIVNDFQKGDIAEGYSVSREKKESFPLTVTSAQKNPTAFYLCASSSKLDTYEQYFGPGTRLTVT.

This clonotype was picked up a small number of times. The V call is TRBV24-1, the J call TRBJ2-2; maybe TRBD1 (5 bases). CDR3 length equals 14 residues. V was clipped by 10 bases and J by 5 bases, with 16 bases between them. Germline assignment: CDR1 KGHDR and CDR2 SFDVKD. Here the CDR3 DNA reads TGTGCCACATTATACAGGTTAGGGACCGGGGAGCTGTTTTTT. It specifies CATLYRLGTGELFF.

This clonotype showed up many times. V is TRBV20-1 and J is TRBJ2-3; TRBD2 matches at 14 bases. The length of the CDR3 is 15 residues. The germline V gene encodes CDR1 DFQATT and CDR2 SNEGSKA (reference sequence). V was pared by 4 bases and J by 4 bases, with 4 bases of the junction left unmatched. The CDR3 coding sequence is TGCAGTGCTAAAGGGACTAGCGGGAGCGCAGATACGCAGTATTTT. It is translated as CSAKGTSGSADTQYF.

Many counts were recorded for this clonotype. The rearrangement joins TRBV6-1 to TRBJ2-1, with 10 bases aligning to TRBD2. The CDR3 contains 14 residues. J lost 8 bases, V lost 10 bases, and 11 bases had no gene match. Germline lookup yields CDR1 MNHNS and CDR2 SASEGT. In DNA form, the CDR3 reads TGTGCCACCCGGGGACTAGCGCCCGTCGATGAGCAGTTCTTC. Translating gives CATRGLAPVDEQFF.

This clonotype appeared many times. This sequence joins TRBV28 and TRBJ1-5, with 8 nucleotides matching TRBD1. CDR1 is MDHEN, CDR2 SYDVKM, per germline. The V segment lost 5 bases and the J segment 5 bases; nucleotides outside the gene matches: 5. The CDR3 has 14 amino acids. CDR3 sequence reads: CASSATGGDQPQHF. Written as DNA, the CDR3 is TGTGCCAGCAGTGCCACAGGGGGGGATCAGCCCCAGCATTTT. Complete variable domain (other parts from reference TRBV28 and TRBJ1-5): DVKVTQSSRYLVKRTGEKVFLECVQDMDHENMFWYRQDPGLGLRLIYFSYDVKMKEKGDIPEGYSVSREKKERFSLILESASTNQTSMYLCASSATGGDQPQHFGDGTRLSIL.

There are many counts of this clonotype. The V gene is TRBV5-1, the J gene TRBJ1-2; D call uncertain. The CDR3 is 11 residues long. V was cut by 4 bases and J by 6 bases, with 7 bases left in between. The germline V gene has CDR1 SGHRS and CDR2 YFSETQ. CDR3 loop: CASSKDDGYTF. CDR3 coding DNA: TGCGCCAGCAGCAAAGATGATGGCTACACCTTC.

This clonotype was counted a few times. The chain joins TRBV10-3 to TRBJ1-6; D is ambiguous. The CDR3 is 12 residues long. The ends were cut back, 9 bases at V and 8 bases at J, with 11 bases in the middle. Germline V gives CDR1 ENHRY, CDR2 SYGVKD. CDR3 in DNA: TGTGCCATTGGCCAGGTTGATTCACCCCTCCACTTT. This sequence encodes CAIGQVDSPLHF.

The table lists this clonotype with many counts. The rearrangement links TRBV2 to TRBJ1-5, with D possibly TRBD1 on 6 matching bases. The CDR3 contains 17 residues. Germline CDR1 reads SNHLY; CDR2 reads FYNNEI. V lost 1 base to trimming and J lost 6 bases, with 19 bases between them. This CDR3 reads CASSEGSGGPAGQPQHF. CDR3 DNA sequence: TGTGCCAGCAGTGAAGGTTCGGGGGGGCCGGCAGGTCAGCCCCAGCATTTT. The whole variable domain, remainder taken from reference TRBV2 and TRBJ1-5, is EPEVTQTPSHQVTQMGQEVILRCVPISNHLYFYWYRQILGQKVEFLVSFYNNEISEKSEIFDDQFSVERPDGSNFTLKIRSTKLEDSAMYFCASSEGSGGPAGQPQHFGDGTRLSIL.

Notes on this clonotype: Possible read error: a much larger clone is one base away. The chain has TRBV6-2 or TRBV6-3 and TRBJ1-1, with D unclear. The CDR3 consists of 13 residues. From germline, CDR1 is MNHEY and CDR2 SVGEGT. This CDR3 is CAGSGFVGTEAFF. The CDR3 nucleotides are TGTGCCGGCAGTGGATTTGTGGGGACTGAAGCTTTCTTT.

Turning to this clonotype: A much more abundant neighbour one base away suggests this may be a read error. The V and J genes are TRBV28 and TRBJ1-4; D remains unclear. With 5 bases removed from V and 8 bases from J, the gap between germline ends came to 15 bases. Germline loops: CDR1 MDHEN, CDR2 SYDVKM. The CDR3 loop spans 14 amino acids. The CDR3 nucleotides read TGTGCCAGCAGTCCCGGCACGGTGAGAGAAAAACTGTTTTTT. It codes for CASSPGTVREKLFF. Full variable domain (outside the CDR3, taken from reference TRBV28 and TRBJ1-4): DVKVTQSSRYLVKRTGEKVFLECVQDMDHENMFWYRQDPGLGLRLIYFSYDVKMKEKGDIPEGYSVSREKKERFSLILESASTNQTSMYLCASSPGTVREKLFFGSGTQLSVL.

J is TRBJ2-1 and V is TRBV29-1; 10 bases align to TRBD1. The ends lost 6 bases at V and 8 bases at J; junction bases unmatched: 10. The CDR3 contains 14 residues. Germline CDR1 reads SQVTM; CDR2 reads ANQGSEA. The CDR3 loop reads CSVAGTGEVHEQFF. CDR3 in DNA: TGCAGCGTGGCCGGGACAGGGGAGGTCCATGAGCAGTTCTTC.